This T cell receptor (beta chain) was observed in a study of a mutant IDH1 vaccine in newly diagnosed glioma. Time point: week 23, last vaccination. Every vaccination contained 300 ug of the mutant IDH1 20-mer peptide and was paired with topical imiquimod. Repertoires were generated with immunoSEQ multiplex PCR, while TCRdb's copy carries only in-frame clones and drops some. This sample has some 60,000 clones; approximately 87% occur once, and the top ten carry about 1.4%. V was clipped by 0 bases and J by 6 bases; unmatched bases: 6. CDR3 length equals 15 residues. Germline V lookup: CDR1 LGHNA, CDR2 YSLEER. Points on this clone: The antigen is not known.

The sequence was collected from a man aged 40-49 years with glioma. The chain employs TRBV4-3 and TRBJ2-7; TRBD2 agrees at 9 bases. Source: PBMCs, taken from a glioma patient whose treatment included an IDH1 peptide vaccine. The CDR3 here is CASSQDWREGLEQYF. CDR3 DNA: TGCGCCAGCAGCCAAGATTGGCGGGAGGGCCTCGAGCAGTACTTC.